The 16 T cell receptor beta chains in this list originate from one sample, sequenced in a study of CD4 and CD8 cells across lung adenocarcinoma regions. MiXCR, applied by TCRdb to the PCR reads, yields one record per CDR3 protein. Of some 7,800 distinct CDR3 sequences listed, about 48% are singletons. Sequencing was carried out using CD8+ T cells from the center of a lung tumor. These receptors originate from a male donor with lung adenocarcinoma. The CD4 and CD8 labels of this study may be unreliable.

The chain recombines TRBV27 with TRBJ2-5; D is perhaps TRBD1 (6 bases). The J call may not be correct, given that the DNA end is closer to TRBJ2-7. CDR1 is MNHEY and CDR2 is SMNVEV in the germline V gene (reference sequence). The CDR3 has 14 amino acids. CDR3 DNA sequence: TGTGCCAGCAGTTTTGGTAGGGGGTACTACGAGCAGTACTTC. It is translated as CASSFGRGYYEQYF.

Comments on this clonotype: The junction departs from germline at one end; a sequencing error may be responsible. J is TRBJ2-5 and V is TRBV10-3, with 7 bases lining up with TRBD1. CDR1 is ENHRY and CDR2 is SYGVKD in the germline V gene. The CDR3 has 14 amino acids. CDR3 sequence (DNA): TGTGCCAGCAGTGAGTTGACAGGGAAGGAGACCCAGTACTTC. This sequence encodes CASSELTGKETQYF.

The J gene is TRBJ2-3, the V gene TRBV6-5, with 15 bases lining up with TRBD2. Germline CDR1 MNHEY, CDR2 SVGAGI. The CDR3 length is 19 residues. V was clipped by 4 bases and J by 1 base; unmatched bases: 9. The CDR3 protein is CASSSTGLAGGRRTDTQYF. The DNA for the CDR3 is TGTGCCAGCAGTTCCACCGGACTAGCGGGGGGGCGACGCACAGATACGCAGTATTTT.

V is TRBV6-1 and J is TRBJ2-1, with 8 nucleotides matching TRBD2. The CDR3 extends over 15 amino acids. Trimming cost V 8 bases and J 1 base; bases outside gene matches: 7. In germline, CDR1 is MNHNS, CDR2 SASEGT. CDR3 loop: CASVSLAESYNEQFF. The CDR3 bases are TGTGCCAGCGTATCACTAGCGGAATCCTACAATGAGCAGTTCTTC.

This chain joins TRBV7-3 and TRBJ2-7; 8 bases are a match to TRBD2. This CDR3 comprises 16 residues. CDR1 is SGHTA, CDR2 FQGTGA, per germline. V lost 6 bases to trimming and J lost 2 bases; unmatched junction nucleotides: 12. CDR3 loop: CASSPTGTSMAYEQYF. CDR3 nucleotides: TGTGCCAGCAGTCCGACCGGGACTAGTATGGCCTACGAGCAGTACTTC.

CDR3 residues: CAGGLGGRDTETQYF. In DNA, the CDR3 is TGCGCCGGGGGGCTGGGGGGAAGAGACACAGAGACGCAGTACTTC. This rearrangement joins TRBV10-1 to TRBJ2-1; D tentatively reads TRBD1 or TRBD2 (6 bases each). TRBJ2-7 explains the end of the DNA better; the J call may be wrong. CDR1 WNHNN and CDR2 SYGVQD come from the germline V gene (reference sequence). CDR3 length equals 15 residues.

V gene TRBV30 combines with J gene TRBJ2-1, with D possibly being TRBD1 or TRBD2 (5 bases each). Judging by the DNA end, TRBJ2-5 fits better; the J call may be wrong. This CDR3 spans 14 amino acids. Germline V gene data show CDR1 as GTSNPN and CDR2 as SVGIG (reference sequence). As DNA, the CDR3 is TGTGCCTGGAGTGTACGTTGGGGGCAAGAGACCCAGTACTTC. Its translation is CAWSVRWGQETQYF.

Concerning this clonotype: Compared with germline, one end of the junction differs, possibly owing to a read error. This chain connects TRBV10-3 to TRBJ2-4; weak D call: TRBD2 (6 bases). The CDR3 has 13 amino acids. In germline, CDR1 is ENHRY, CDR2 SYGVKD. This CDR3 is CATGERAKNTQYF. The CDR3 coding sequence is TGTGCCACGGGGGAGAGAGCCAAAAATACGCAGTACTTT.

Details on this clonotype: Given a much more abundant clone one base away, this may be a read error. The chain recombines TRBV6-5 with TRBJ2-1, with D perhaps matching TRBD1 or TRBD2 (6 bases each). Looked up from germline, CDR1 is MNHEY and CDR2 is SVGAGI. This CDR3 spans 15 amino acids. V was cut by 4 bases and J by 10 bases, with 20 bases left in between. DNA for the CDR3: TGTGCCAGCAGTTCGGGGGCGGGATTAGCCTACGAGCAGTTCTTC. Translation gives CASSSGAGLAYEQFF.

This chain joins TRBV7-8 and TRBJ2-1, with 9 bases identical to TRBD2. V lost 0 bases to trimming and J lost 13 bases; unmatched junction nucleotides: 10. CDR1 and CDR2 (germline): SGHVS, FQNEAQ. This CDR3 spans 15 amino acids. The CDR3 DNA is TGTGCCAGCAGCTTAGCGGCGGGGGGGGAAGAGACCCAGTTCTTC. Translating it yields CASSLAAGGEETQFF.

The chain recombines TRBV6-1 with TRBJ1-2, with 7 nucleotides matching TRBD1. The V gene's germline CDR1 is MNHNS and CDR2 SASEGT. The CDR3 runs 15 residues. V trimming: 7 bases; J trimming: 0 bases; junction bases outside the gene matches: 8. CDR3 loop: CASNTGTATNYGYTF. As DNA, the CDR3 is TGTGCCAGCAACACCGGGACAGCCACTAACTATGGCTACACCTTC.

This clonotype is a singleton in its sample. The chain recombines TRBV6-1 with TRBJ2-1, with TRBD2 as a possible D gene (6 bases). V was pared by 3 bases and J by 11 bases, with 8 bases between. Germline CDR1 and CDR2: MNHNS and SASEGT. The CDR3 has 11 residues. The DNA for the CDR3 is TGTGCCAGCAGTGATCGGACTAAGCAGTTCTTC. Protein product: CASSDRTKQFF.

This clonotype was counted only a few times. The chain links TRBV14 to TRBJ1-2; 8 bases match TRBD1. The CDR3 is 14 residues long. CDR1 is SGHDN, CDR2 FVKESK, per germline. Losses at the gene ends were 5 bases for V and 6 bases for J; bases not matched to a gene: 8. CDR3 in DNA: TGTGCCAGCAGCTCACAGGGGGTCTACGATGGCTACACCTTC. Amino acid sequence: CASSSQGVYDGYTF.

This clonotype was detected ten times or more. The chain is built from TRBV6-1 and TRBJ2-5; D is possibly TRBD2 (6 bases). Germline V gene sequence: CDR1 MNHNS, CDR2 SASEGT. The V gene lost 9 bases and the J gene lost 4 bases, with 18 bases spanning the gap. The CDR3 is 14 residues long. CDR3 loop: CARPVLAVGETQYF. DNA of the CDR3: TGTGCCAGGCCGGTTTTAGCGGTAGGAGAGACCCAGTACTTC.

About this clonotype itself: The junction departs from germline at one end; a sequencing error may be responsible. The CDR3, as DNA: TGTGCCAGCAGTTTGAATTCGGGGCCGGGGGCCAAAGATACTCAGTACTTT. It codes for CASSLNSGPGAKDTQYF. The chain has TRBV27 and TRBJ2-4; D may match TRBD1 or TRBD2 (6 bases each). Germline lookup yields CDR1 MNHEY and CDR2 SMNVEV (reference sequence). CDR3 length: 17 amino acids.

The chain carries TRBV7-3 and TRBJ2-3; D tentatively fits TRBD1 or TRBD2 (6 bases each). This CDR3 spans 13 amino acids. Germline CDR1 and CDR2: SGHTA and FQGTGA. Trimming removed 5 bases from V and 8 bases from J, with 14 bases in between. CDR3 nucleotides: TGTGCCAGCAGCAGGAATAAGGGGGGTACGCAGTATTTT. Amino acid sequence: CASSRNKGGTQYF.